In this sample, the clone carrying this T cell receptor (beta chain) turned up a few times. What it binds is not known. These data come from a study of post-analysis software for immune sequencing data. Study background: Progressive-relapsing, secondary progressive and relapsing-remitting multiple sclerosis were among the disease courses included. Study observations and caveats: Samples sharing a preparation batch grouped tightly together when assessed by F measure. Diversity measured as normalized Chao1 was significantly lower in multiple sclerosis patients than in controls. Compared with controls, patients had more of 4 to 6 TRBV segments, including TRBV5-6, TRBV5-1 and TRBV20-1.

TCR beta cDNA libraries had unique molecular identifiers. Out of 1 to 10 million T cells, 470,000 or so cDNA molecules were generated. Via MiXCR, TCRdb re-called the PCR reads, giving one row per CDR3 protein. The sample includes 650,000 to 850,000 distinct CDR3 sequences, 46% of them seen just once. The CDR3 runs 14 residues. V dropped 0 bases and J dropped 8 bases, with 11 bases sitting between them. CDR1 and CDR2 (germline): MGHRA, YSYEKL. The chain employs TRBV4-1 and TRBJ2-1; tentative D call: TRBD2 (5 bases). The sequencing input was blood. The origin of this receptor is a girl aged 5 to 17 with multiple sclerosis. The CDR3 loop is CASSQDPEGYEQFF. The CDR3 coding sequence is TGCGCCAGCAGCCAAGATCCCGAGGGCTATGAGCAGTTCTTC.